These T cell receptor beta chains were read from a single sample in a study of metastatic and nonmetastatic thyroid tumors. MiXCR was used by TCRdb to re-call the PCR reads. The sample includes over 25,000 clones, approximately 20% seen only once; the top ten take roughly a tenth. The material sequenced was blood. The origin of the receptors is a female donor with papillary thyroid cancer or a benign thyroid nodule (not recorded which). Some clones in this sample may be carry-over from other donors' samples. CDR3s include the opening cysteine and the closing phenylalanine or tryptophan. D genes are given only for firm matches. Expanded clones are given a class, and other clones once, few, many or no size at all.

v_gene	d_gene	j_gene	abundance	CDR3nt	CDR3aa
TRBV20-1	TRBD1	TRBJ1-1	NA	TGCAGTGCTCAAAACAGGGGTGCTATGAACACTGAAGCTTTCTTT	CSAQNRGAMNTEAFF
TRBV12-3/TRBV12-4	NA	TRBJ2-3	many	TGTGCCAGCAGTTTGAGGCTCAGGAGAAGTGATAACACAGATACGCAGTATTTT	CASSLRLRRSDNTDTQYF
TRBV6-2/TRBV6-3	TRBD1	TRBJ1-5	few	TGTGCCAGCAGTTTGCCCACACAACAGGGGCCCAATCAGCCCCAGCATTTT	CASSLPTQQGPNQPQHF
TRBV6-5	NA	TRBJ2-6	NA	TGTGCCAGCAGGTACCAGGGATCTGGGGCCAACGTCCTGACTTTC	CASRYQGSGANVLTF
TRBV19	TRBD1	TRBJ2-5	many	TGTGCCAGTAGTATTTGGGGGACAGCAGAAGAGACCCAGTACTTC	CASSIWGTAEETQYF
TRBV30	NA	TRBJ1-5	once	TGTGCCTGGAGTGAGCATCCCAGGTCGCCCCAGCATTTT	CAWSEHPRSPQHF
TRBV6-1	NA	TRBJ2-3	NA	TGTGCCAGCAGTGAATTAGATACGCAGTATTTT	CASSELDTQYF
TRBV7-8	NA	TRBJ1-1	NA	TGTGCCAGCAGCTTACTAAACACTGAAGCTTTCTTT	CASSLLNTEAFF
TRBV27	NA	TRBJ1-5	NA	TGTGCCAGCGGGAATGCAGGGGCCCAGCACCAGCATTTT	CASGNAGAQHQHF
TRBV7-9	NA	TRBJ1-1	many	TGTGCCAGCAGCCTCGGACAGAACACTGAAGCTTTCTTT	CASSLGQNTEAFF
TRBV29-1	NA	TRBJ1-2	NA	TGCAGCGTTGAAGGGACTCCCTATGGCTACACCTTC	CSVEGTPYGYTF
TRBV18	NA	TRBJ1-6	many	TGTGCCAGCTCACCAGTTGATTCACCCCTCCACTTT	CASSPVDSPLHF
TRBV19	NA	TRBJ1-4	few	TGTGCCAGTAGTATGACTGAAAAACTGTCTTTT	CASSMTEKLSF
TRBV20-1	NA	TRBJ2-6	NA	TGCAGTGCTAGAGATAGATCTCGTGGGTCCAACGTCCTGACTTTC	CSARDRSRGSNVLTF
TRBV10-3	NA	TRBJ1-6	many	TGTGCCATCGGGGGGCGGGCCCTCGGTTCACCCCTCCACTTT	CAIGGRALGSPLHF
TRBV4-2	NA	TRBJ1-5	NA	TGTGCCAGCAGCCAAGATGGGAGTTCGAATCAGCCCCAGCATTTT	CASSQDGSSNQPQHF
TRBV2	NA	TRBJ1-1	few	TGTGCCAGCAGTGGGGAGGGGACCACTGAAGCTTTCTTT	CASSGEGTTEAFF
TRBV28	NA	TRBJ2-1	many	TGTGCCAGCACTTCCTCTGTCTATGAGCAGTTCTTC	CASTSSVYEQFF
TRBV11-3	NA	TRBJ1-1	many	TGTGCCAGCAGCTTCCATACTGAAGCTTTCTTT	CASSFHTEAFF
TRBV20-1	NA	TRBJ1-1	NA	TGCAGTGCTAGAGATGGAGAACGCGCGAACACTGAAGCTTTCTTT	CSARDGERANTEAFF
TRBV6-1	NA	TRBJ1-4	medium-sized	TGTGCCAGCAGTGCGCAGGGAGGAGAAAAACTGTTTTTT	CASSAQGGEKLFF
TRBV11-1	TRBD2	TRBJ2-1	NA	TGTGCCAGCAGCCGAGTGGCTAGCGGGGGGACTGAGCAGTTCTTC	CASSRVASGGTEQFF
TRBV11-2	NA	TRBJ2-7	NA	TGTGCCAGTAGCATTCGGGACAACTCCTACGAGCAGTACTTC	CASSIRDNSYEQYF
TRBV6-1	NA	TRBJ2-5	many	TGTGCCAGCAGTGAAGAGGAAGGAAGGGAGACCCAGTACTTC	CASSEEEGRETQYF
TRBV3-1	NA	TRBJ2-5	NA	TGTGCCAGCAGCCAGGGCAAGTTCTACCAAGAGACCCAGTACTTC	CASSQGKFYQETQYF
TRBV27	NA	TRBJ2-3	NA	TGTGCCAGCAGTTTAACTATCACAGATACGCAGTGTTTT	CASSLTITDTQCF
TRBV4-2	TRBD2	TRBJ2-1	many	TGTGCCAGCAGCCAAGAGAAGCGGGAGGTCGATGAGCAGTTCTTC	CASSQEKREVDEQFF
TRBV7-9	TRBD1	TRBJ2-7	many	TGTGCCAGCAGCCCGAGGACAGGGGGATTCTACGAGCAGTACTTC	CASSPRTGGFYEQYF
TRBV20-1	NA	TRBJ1-6	NA	TGCAGTGCTAGAGATTGGCGGTCTGGGATTGATTCACCCCTCCACTTT	CSARDWRSGIDSPLHF
TRBV5-6	TRBD2	TRBJ2-7	many	TGTGCCAGCAGCTTGGCCCGGCCTAGCGGGAGTCGGGAGCAGTACTTC	CASSLARPSGSREQYF
TRBV6-5	NA	TRBJ1-6	NA	TGTGCCAGCAGTTACTCGACGGTATCCGGTTCACCCCCCCACTTT	CASSYSTVSGSPPHF
TRBV4-1	NA	TRBJ1-6	NA	TGCGCCAGCAACCAAACGACGAAAGCAGCGAATTCACCCCTCCACTTT	CASNQTTKAANSPLHF